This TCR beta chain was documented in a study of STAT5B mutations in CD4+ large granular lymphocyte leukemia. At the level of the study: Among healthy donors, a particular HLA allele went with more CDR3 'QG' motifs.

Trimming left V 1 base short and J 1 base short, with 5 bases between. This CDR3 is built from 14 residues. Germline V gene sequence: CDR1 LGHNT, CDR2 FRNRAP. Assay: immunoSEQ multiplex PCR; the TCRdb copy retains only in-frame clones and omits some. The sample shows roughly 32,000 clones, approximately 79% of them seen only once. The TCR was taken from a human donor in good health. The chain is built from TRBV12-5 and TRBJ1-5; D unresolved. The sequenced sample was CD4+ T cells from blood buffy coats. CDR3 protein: CASGLADSNQPQHF. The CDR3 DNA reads TGTGCTAGTGGTTTGGCAGACAGCAATCAGCCCCAGCATTTT.